The 3 T cell receptor beta chains given below trace back to one sample, sequenced in a study of blood T cells in healthy people across ages. Primed by a sample-barcoded 5' primer and a J-beta primer mix, a second PCR proceeded for roughly 7 to 12 cycles. TCRdb reanalysed the 5' RACE reads using MiXCR and keeps one entry per CDR3 protein. The data contain 1.6 million or so distinct CDR3 sequences, 30% to 40% of them singletons. The material sequenced was blood. The origin of the receptors is a woman aged 25 to 39 in good health.

The chain recombines TRBV6-6 with TRBJ2-1, with TRBD2 identical over 10 bases. The length of the CDR3 is 16 residues. The V gene end was trimmed by 6 bases and the J gene end by 5 bases; junction bases not matched to a gene: 10. The V gene's germline CDR1 is MNHNY and CDR2 SVGAGI (reference sequence). The CDR3 loop is CASSKKPSGRDNEQFF. DNA for the CDR3: TGTGCCAGCAGCAAAAAACCGAGCGGGAGGGACAATGAGCAGTTCTTC.

The chain employs TRBV3-1 and TRBJ2-1; TRBD2 might be the D (6 bases). V lost 0 bases, J lost 4 bases, and 13 bases lay in between. Germline CDR1 reads LGHDT; CDR2 reads YNNKEL (reference sequence). The CDR3 is 16 residues long. The CDR3 DNA is TGTGCCAGCAGCCAAGATTGGACGGGGGTATACAATGAGCAGTTCTTC. As protein: CASSQDWTGVYNEQFF.

A few counts support this clonotype. The chain recombines TRBV6-5 with TRBJ1-2, with D unresolved. The V end lost 6 bases, the J end lost 6 bases, and 11 bases lay between the germline ends. In germline, CDR1 is MNHEY, CDR2 SVGAGI. CDR3 length: 12 amino acids. CDR3 protein: CASSATTDGYTF. The CDR3 nucleotides are TGTGCCAGCAGCGCTACTACTGATGGCTACACCTTC.